This T cell receptor (beta chain) originates from a study of T cell responses to AZD1222 COVID-19 vaccine. Background on the study: Pooling of second doses given at about 4 or about 12 weeks was done. General study points: With dominance at 160-218 and 743-854, vaccine-associated CD4 TCRs spanned spike. A reported finding is that nearly half of spike-specific TCRs target unmutated variant regions.

Worth noting for this clone: Its matching antigen is unknown.

Sequencing was performed with immunoSEQ multiplex PCR; in TCRdb, only in-frame clones are kept and a portion is missing. The table includes 95,000 to 100,000 clones, roughly nine tenths detected once. Specimen: peripheral blood, collected on day 0 of AZD1222 vaccination. This receptor was identified in an adult in good health.

For the CDR3, the DNA is TGTGCCAGCAGGGGGACTGGTGAGCAGTTCTTC. Amino acid sequence: CASRGTGEQFF. The chain has TRBV6-5 and TRBJ2-1; TRBD2 is a possible D gene (6 bases). Looked up from germline, CDR1 is MNHEY and CDR2 is SVGAGI. The V end lost 6 bases, the J end lost 9 bases, and 9 bases lay between the germline ends. The CDR3 is 11 residues long.